This passage covers 15 T cell receptor beta chains from one sample sequenced in a study of human T cells and chemical hapten exposure. TCRdb re-analysed the RACE reads in MiXCR, keeping a single row per CDR3 protein. The sample lists 360,000 or so distinct CDR3 sequences, about 6% occurring once. Time point defined: patch test 2, 6 weeks after DPC sensitization. The treatment denotes: therapeutic diphenylcyclopropenone sensitization with weekly scalp DPC. The source was whole blood, collected in connection with sensitization to the hapten diphenylcyclopropenone (DPC). Source of these receptors: a woman younger than 30 with alopecia areata. Some clones in this sample may be carry-over from other donors' samples.

Many counts were recorded for this clonotype. The chain uses TRBV21-1 and TRBJ2-7. TRBV21-1 is a pseudogene. This CDR3 region has 16 residues. CDR3 nucleotide sequence: TGTGCCAGCAGCAGCACATGGGCAGGGAGCTCCTACGAGCAGTACTTC. Translation gives CASSSTWAGSSYEQYF.

This clonotype came up many times. The CDR3 loop is CASSHGDRNEKLFF. CDR3 sequence (DNA): TGCGCCAGCAGCCATGGAGACCGTAATGAAAAACTGTTTTTT. The genes are TRBV5-1 and TRBJ1-4; D ambiguous. The length of the CDR3 is 14 residues. The germline gives CDR1 SGHRS, CDR2 YFSETQ. Deletions cut 4 bases from V and 4 bases from J, with 11 bases between.

This clonotype appeared once. This may stem from a read error, because a much larger clone lies one nucleotide away. This sequence joins TRBV9 and TRBJ2-1; D possibly corresponds to TRBD1 (5 bases). This CDR3 region has 13 residues. The germline V gene has CDR1 SGDLS and CDR2 YYNGEE. The CDR3 DNA reads TGTGCCAGCAGCGTACAGGGCCCGAATGAGCAGATCTTC. It yields the protein CASSVQGPNEQIF. Variable domain in full (rest from reference TRBV9 and TRBJ2-1): DSGVTQTPKHLITATGQRVTLRCSPRSGDLSVYWYQQSLDQGLQFLIQYYNGEERAKGNILERFSAQQFPDLHSELNLSSLELGDSALYFCASSVQGPNEQIFGPGTRLTVL.

This clonotype came up many times. The chain couples TRBV6-5 to TRBJ1-1; TRBD1 aligns across 9 bases. Germline-derived CDR1 and CDR2 are MNHEY and SVGAGI. Germline trimming cut 4 bases from V and 7 bases from J; bases unmatched to any gene: 4. This CDR3 region has 13 residues. This CDR3 reads CASSSAGQGEAFF. CDR3 nucleotide sequence: TGTGCCAGCAGTTCCGCGGGACAGGGTGAAGCTTTCTTT.

This clonotype was counted between two and nine times. The V and J genes are TRBV6-5 and TRBJ2-3; 8 nucleotides match TRBD1. CDR3 length equals 16 residues. The germline CDR1 and CDR2 sequences are MNHEY and SVGAGI. Losses at the gene ends were 6 bases for V and 0 bases for J; bases not matched to a gene: 8. The CDR3 DNA is TGTGCCAGCAGACGAAACAGGGGGTATAGCACAGATACGCAGTATTTT. Translating gives CASRRNRGYSTDTQYF.

The V call is TRBV18, the J call TRBJ2-3, with TRBD2 matching 9 bases. Trimming at V came to 4 bases and at J to 2 bases, leaving 4 bases not matched to a gene. The germline gives CDR1 KGHSH, CDR2 LQKENI. This CDR3 comprises 15 residues. CDR3 sequence: CASSRSGSLTDTQYF. The CDR3 DNA is TGTGCCAGCTCACGTAGCGGGAGCCTCACAGATACGCAGTATTTT.

This clonotype was picked up many times. A junction end diverges from the germline sequence, so it may reflect a read error. The V gene is TRBV6-2 or TRBV6-3, the J gene TRBJ2-6; D is undetermined. The length of the CDR3 is 13 residues. Germline values: CDR1 MNHEY, CDR2 SVGEGT. The CDR3 sequence is CASSYSGANVLTF. CDR3 DNA sequence: TGTGCCAGCAGCTACTCTGGGGCCAACGTCCTGACTTTC.

This clonotype came up a few times. The chain carries TRBV28 and TRBJ1-3; no reliable D call. There are 14 residues in the CDR3. Germline CDR1 MDHEN, CDR2 SYDVKM. Trimming left V 1 base short and J 1 base short, with 5 bases between. The CDR3 coding sequence is TGTGCCAGCAGTTTATCGATTTCTGGAAACACCATATATTTT. Protein sequence: CASSLSISGNTIYF.

The sample holds many counts of this clonotype. This chain joins TRBV28 and TRBJ1-2; D unclear. The CDR3 contains 10 residues. The V and J ends lost 4 bases and 8 bases respectively, with 5 bases between them. Per germline, CDR1 MDHEN and CDR2 SYDVKM. The CDR3 sequence: CASSSPGYTF. For the CDR3, the DNA is TGTGCCAGCAGTTCCCCCGGCTACACCTTC.

This clonotype was observed many times. The J gene is TRBJ2-4, the V gene TRBV7-2; D remains ambiguous. This CDR3 contains 13 residues. Germline V CDR1 and CDR2: SGHTA, FQGNSA. Trimming took off 1 base at V and 9 bases at J, with 10 bases between the two ends. The DNA for the CDR3 is TGTGCCAGCAGCTTAGAGTTCGACGGCATTCAGTACTTC. As protein: CASSLEFDGIQYF.

The rearrangement uses TRBV6-1 and TRBJ2-3; a possible D gene is TRBD2 (6 bases). Germline V gives CDR1 MNHNS, CDR2 SASEGT. V gave up 6 bases and J gave up 1 base, with 17 bases separating them. There are 16 residues in the CDR3. In nucleotides, the CDR3 is TGTGCCAGCAGCGGGGGTGGTAGACTTCGCACAGATACGCAGTATTTT. This encodes CASSGGGRLRTDTQYF.

This clonotype was seen a few times. The chain has TRBV5-1 and TRBJ2-5; D is perhaps TRBD1 (6 bases). Trimming removed 5 bases at V and 5 bases at J, with 10 bases between. The germline CDR1 and CDR2 sequences are SGHRS and YFSETQ. There are 12 residues in the CDR3. This CDR3 reads CASSTGHETQYF. The CDR3 coding sequence is TGCGCCAGCAGTACAGGGCATGAGACCCAGTACTTC.

The rearrangement joins TRBV6-1 to TRBJ1-2; a possible D gene is TRBD1 (6 bases). The V end was cut by 6 bases, the J end by 3 bases, with 32 bases between. The CDR3 is made up of 20 amino acids. Germline lookup yields CDR1 MNHNS and CDR2 SASEGT. In nucleotides, the CDR3 is TGTGCCAGCAGAAGGGGGATATTTGGCGGGGAGCGTGTCGGGGACTATGGCTACACCTTC. Protein sequence: CASRRGIFGGERVGDYGYTF.

This clonotype has a count of ten or more. The chain recombines TRBV29-1 with TRBJ2-5; TRBD1 is a possible D gene (5 bases). Trimming pared 3 bases from V and 5 bases from J, leaving 13 bases between. Germline lookup yields CDR1 SQVTM and CDR2 ANQGSEA. CDR3 length: 13 residues. The chain's CDR3 is CSVEKGPEETQYF. As DNA, the CDR3 is TGCAGCGTTGAGAAGGGGCCGGAGGAGACCCAGTACTTC.

This clonotype turned up a few times. The chain combines TRBV7-8 with TRBJ2-5; D is unresolved. The CDR3 has 11 amino acids. The V end lost 7 bases, the J end lost 3 bases, and 6 bases lay between the germline ends. CDR1 and CDR2 from the germline V gene are SGHVS and FQNEAQ. Here the CDR3 reads CASTTEETQYF. CDR3 nucleotide sequence: TGTGCCAGCACCACGGAAGAGACCCAGTACTTC.